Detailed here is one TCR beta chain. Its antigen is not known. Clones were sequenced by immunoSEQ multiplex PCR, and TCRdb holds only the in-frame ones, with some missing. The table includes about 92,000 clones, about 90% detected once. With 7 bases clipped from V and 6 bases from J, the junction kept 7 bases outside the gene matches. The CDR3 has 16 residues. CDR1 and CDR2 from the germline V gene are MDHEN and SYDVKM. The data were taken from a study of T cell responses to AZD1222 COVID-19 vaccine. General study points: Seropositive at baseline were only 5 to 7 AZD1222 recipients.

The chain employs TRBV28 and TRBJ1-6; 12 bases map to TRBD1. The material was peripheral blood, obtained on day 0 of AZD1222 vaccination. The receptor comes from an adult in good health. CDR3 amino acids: CASNPGQGAFNSPLHF. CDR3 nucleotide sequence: TGTGCCAGCAATCCGGGACAGGGGGCGTTTAATTCACCCCTCCACTTT.